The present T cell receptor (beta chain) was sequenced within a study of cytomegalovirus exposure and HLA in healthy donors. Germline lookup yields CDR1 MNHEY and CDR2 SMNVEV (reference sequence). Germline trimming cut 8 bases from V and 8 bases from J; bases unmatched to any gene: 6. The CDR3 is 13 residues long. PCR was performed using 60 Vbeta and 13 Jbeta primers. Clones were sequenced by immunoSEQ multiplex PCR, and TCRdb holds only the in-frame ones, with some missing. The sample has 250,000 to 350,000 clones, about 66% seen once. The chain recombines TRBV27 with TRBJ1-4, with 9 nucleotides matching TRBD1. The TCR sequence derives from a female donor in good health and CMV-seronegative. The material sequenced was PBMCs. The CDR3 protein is CASRTGGWEKLFF. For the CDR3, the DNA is TGTGCCAGCCGTACAGGGGGCTGGGAAAAACTGTTTTTT. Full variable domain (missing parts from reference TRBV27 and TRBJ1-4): EAQVTQNPRYLITVTGKKLTVTCSQNMNHEYMSWYRQDPGLGLRQIYYSMNVEVTDKGDVPEGYKVSRKEKRNFPLILESPSPNQTSLYFCASRTGGWEKLFFGSGTQLSVL.